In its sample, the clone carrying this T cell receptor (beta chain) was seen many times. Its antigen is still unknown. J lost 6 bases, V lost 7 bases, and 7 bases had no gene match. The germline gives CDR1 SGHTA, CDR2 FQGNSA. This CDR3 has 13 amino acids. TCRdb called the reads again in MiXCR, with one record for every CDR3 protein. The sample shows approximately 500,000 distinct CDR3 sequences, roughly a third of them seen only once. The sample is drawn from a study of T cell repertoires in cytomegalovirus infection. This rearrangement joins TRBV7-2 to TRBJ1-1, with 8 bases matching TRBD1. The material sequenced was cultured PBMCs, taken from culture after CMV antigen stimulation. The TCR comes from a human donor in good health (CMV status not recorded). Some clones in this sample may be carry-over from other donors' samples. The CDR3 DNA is TGTGCCAGCACCGGGCGGACAGGGTCTGAAGCTTTCTTT. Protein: CASTGRTGSEAFF.